The 5 T cell receptor beta chains reported below all come from one sample, sequenced in a study of blood T cell repertoires in COVID-19. Clones were sequenced by immunoSEQ multiplex PCR, and TCRdb holds only the in-frame ones, with some missing. The sample lists approximately 210,000 clones; 82% were seen once. Sample: peripheral blood. These receptors were collected from a woman older than 75 with acute or convalescent COVID-19.

This chain joins TRBV7-2 and TRBJ1-1; 8 positions match TRBD1. Germline V gene data show CDR1 as SGHTA and CDR2 as FQGNSA. This CDR3 contains 15 residues. Trimming took 2 bases from V and 4 from J; bases not matched to a gene: 6. The CDR3 here is CASSLRGTGFTEAFF. CDR3 bases: TGTGCCAGCAGCTTAAGGGGGACAGGATTCACTGAAGCTTTCTTT.

The chain joins TRBV7-6 to TRBJ2-1; 8 bases align to TRBD2. The CDR3 has 14 amino acids. CDR1 is SGHVS and CDR2 is FNYEAQ in the germline V gene. The J segment lost 9 bases and the V segment lost 4 bases, leaving 8 bases of the junction unmatched. The CDR3 is CASSSRGGIGEQFF. The DNA of the CDR3 is TGTGCCAGCAGCTCTCGGGGGGGCATTGGTGAGCAGTTCTTC.

The rearrangement links TRBV12-3 or TRBV12-4 to TRBJ1-5; D call uncertain. V was clipped by 2 bases and J by 7 bases, with 6 bases between them. CDR3 length equals 12 residues. CDR3 in amino acids: CASSLQRQPQHF. CDR3 in DNA: TGTGCCAGCAGTTTACAGAGGCAGCCCCAGCATTTT.

The gene calls are TRBV27 and TRBJ2-1, with 9 nucleotides matching TRBD2. The CDR3 sequence is 15 residues long. V was clipped by 6 bases and J by 8 bases; unmatched bases: 11. Germline assignment: CDR1 MNHEY and CDR2 SMNVEV (reference sequence). The CDR3 DNA reads as TGTGCCAGCAGGGCAGCGGGGGGCTTTGACTATGAGCAGTTCTTC. Its protein is CASRAAGGFDYEQFF.

The rearrangement uses TRBV2 and TRBJ1-2, with 9 bases that match TRBD1. The CDR3 extends over 14 amino acids. Germline trimming cut 1 base from V and 3 bases from J; bases unmatched to any gene: 0. Germline V gene lookup returns CDR1 SNHLY and CDR2 FYNNEI. The DNA for the CDR3 is TGTGCCAGCAGTGAAGGGACAGGGGACTATGGCTACACCTTC. It is translated as CASSEGTGDYGYTF.